What follows is one T cell receptor beta chain and its context. Its specificity is not known. The source of the sample is a study of cytomegalovirus exposure and HLA in healthy donors. Whole-study results and caveats: A previous analysis found most TCR beta V segments productive roughly 87% or roughly 30% of the time. Analysis was performed later, and it showed HLA-associated TCR beta chains to be more clonally expanded than equally common others.

The PCR contained 60 Vbeta and 13 Jbeta primers. Method: immunoSEQ multiplex PCR; TCRdb's copy keeps in-frame clones and lacks some. The data hold some 150,000 clones, with approximately 84% observed a single time. The CDR3 length is 15 residues. V lost 4 bases to trimming and J lost 0 bases; unmatched junction nucleotides: 3. In germline, CDR1 is SGHRS, CDR2 YFSETQ. The specimen was PBMCs. The TCR originated in a woman aged 45-65 years in good health and CMV-seropositive. The chain carries TRBV5-1 and TRBJ2-7; 11 bases are a match to TRBD1. The CDR3 spells CASSAGQGASYEQYF. CDR3 DNA sequence: TGCGCCAGCAGCGCCGGACAGGGGGCCTCCTACGAGCAGTACTTC.